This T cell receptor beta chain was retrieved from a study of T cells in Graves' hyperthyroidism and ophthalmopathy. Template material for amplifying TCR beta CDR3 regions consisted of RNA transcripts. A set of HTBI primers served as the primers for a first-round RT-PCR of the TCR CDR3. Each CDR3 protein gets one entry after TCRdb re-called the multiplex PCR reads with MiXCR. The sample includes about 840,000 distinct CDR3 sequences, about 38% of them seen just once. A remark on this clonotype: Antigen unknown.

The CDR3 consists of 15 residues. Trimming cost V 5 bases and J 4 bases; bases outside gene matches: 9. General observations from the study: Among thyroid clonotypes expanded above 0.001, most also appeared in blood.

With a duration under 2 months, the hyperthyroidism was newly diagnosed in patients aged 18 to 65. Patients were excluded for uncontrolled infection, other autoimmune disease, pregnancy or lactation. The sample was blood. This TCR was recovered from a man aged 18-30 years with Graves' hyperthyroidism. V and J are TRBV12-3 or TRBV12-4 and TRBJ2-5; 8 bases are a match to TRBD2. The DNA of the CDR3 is TGTGCCAGCAGTCCTTCCCCGCGGGGGGCAGAGACCCAGTACTTC. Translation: CASSPSPRGAETQYF.